Listed here is a single TCR beta chain. Its antigen remains unknown. The data were taken from a study of shared clonotypes between healthy human individuals. Germline CDR1 MNHEY, CDR2 SMNVEV (reference sequence). Trimming left V 5 bases short and J 4 bases short, with 9 bases between. The CDR3 extends over 13 amino acids. Using immunoSEQ multiplex PCR, the repertoire was profiled, and TCRdb retains in-frame clones only, with some absent. In the table there are some 2,000,000 clones, roughly 94% of which are singletons. Overall study findings and caveats: All-four-donor shared clonotypes had higher generation probabilities than non-shared clonotypes did. Inspection by rarefaction showed sorted-subset sequencing to be incomplete despite large depth. The study generally estimated greater richness for naive than memory subsets.

The receptor was isolated from a man between 18 and 29 years old in good health. The chain is built from TRBV27 and TRBJ1-5; D is uncertain. Material for sequencing was naive CD4+ T cells sorted from blood. As to subset: CD45RA+ positively selected. This CDR3 is CASSPMANQPQHF. The DNA of the CDR3 is TGTGCCAGCAGTCCTATGGCAAATCAGCCCCAGCATTTT.